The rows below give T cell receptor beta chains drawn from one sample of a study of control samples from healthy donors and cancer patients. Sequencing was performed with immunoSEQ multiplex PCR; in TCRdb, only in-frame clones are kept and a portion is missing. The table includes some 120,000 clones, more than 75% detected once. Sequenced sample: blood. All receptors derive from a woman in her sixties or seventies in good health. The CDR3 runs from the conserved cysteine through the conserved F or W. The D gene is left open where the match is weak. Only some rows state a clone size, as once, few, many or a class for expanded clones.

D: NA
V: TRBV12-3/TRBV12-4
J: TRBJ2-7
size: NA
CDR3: CASSLSLEYEQYF
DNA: TGTGCCAGCAGTTTATCTCTAGAGTACGAGCAGTACTTC

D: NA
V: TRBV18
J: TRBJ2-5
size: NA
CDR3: CASSPPGLPYQETQYF
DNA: TGTGCCAGCTCACCGCCGGGACTGCCCTACCAAGAGACCCAGTACTTC

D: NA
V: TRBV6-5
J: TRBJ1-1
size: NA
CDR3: CASRVNRDTEAFF
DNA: TGTGCCAGCAGGGTTAACAGGGACACTGAAGCTTTCTTT

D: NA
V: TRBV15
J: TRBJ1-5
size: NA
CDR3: CATSRDLRQGLDQPQHF
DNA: TGTGCCACCAGCAGAGACTTACGGCAGGGGCTCGATCAGCCCCAGCATTTT

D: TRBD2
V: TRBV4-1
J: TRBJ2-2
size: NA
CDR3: CASSQPGLAAGELFF
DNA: TGCGCCAGCAGCCAGCCGGGACTAGCGGCCGGGGAGCTGTTTTTT

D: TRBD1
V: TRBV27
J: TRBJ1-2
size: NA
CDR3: CASSLAGDSGYTF
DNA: TGTGCCAGCAGTTTGGCAGGGGACAGTGGCTACACCTTC

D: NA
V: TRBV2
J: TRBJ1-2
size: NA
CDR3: CASTSQGSNYGYTF
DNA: TGTGCCAGCACCTCACAGGGATCTAACTATGGCTACACCTTC

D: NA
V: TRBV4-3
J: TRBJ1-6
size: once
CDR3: CASSQDSGARVPLHF
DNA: TGCGCCAGCAGCCAAGATTCGGGGGCTAGAGTTCCCCTCCACTTT

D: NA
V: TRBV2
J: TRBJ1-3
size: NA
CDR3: CASTQVGDYSGNTIYF
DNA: TGTGCCAGCACCCAGGTGGGGGACTACTCTGGAAACACCATATATTTT

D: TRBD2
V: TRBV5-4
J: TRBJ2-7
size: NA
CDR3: CASSTPSGDYEQYF
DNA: TGTGCCAGCAGCACGCCTAGCGGGGACTACGAGCAGTACTTC

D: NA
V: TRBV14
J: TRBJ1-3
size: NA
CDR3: CASSQAGTAGNTIYF
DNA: TGTGCCAGCAGCCAAGCCGGGACGGCCGGAAACACCATATATTTT

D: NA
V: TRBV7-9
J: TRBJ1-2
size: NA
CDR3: CASSLEGQGNYGYTF
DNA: TGTGCCAGCAGCTTAGAGGGGCAGGGGAACTATGGCTACACCTTC